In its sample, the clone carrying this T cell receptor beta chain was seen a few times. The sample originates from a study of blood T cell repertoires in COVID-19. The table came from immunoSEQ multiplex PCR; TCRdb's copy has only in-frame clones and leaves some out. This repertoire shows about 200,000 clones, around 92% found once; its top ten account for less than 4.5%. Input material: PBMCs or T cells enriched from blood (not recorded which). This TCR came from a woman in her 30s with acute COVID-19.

The CDR3 region has the DNA TGTGCCAGCAGCCTGACAGGGGGCGCCTACGAGCAGTACTTC. This sequence encodes CASSLTGGAYEQYF. V is TRBV25-1 and J is TRBJ2-7, with 10 bases identical to TRBD1. The CDR3 extends over 14 amino acids. Looked up from germline, CDR1 is MGHDK and CDR2 is SYGVNS. The V segment lost 6 bases and the J segment 2 bases; nucleotides outside the gene matches: 4.